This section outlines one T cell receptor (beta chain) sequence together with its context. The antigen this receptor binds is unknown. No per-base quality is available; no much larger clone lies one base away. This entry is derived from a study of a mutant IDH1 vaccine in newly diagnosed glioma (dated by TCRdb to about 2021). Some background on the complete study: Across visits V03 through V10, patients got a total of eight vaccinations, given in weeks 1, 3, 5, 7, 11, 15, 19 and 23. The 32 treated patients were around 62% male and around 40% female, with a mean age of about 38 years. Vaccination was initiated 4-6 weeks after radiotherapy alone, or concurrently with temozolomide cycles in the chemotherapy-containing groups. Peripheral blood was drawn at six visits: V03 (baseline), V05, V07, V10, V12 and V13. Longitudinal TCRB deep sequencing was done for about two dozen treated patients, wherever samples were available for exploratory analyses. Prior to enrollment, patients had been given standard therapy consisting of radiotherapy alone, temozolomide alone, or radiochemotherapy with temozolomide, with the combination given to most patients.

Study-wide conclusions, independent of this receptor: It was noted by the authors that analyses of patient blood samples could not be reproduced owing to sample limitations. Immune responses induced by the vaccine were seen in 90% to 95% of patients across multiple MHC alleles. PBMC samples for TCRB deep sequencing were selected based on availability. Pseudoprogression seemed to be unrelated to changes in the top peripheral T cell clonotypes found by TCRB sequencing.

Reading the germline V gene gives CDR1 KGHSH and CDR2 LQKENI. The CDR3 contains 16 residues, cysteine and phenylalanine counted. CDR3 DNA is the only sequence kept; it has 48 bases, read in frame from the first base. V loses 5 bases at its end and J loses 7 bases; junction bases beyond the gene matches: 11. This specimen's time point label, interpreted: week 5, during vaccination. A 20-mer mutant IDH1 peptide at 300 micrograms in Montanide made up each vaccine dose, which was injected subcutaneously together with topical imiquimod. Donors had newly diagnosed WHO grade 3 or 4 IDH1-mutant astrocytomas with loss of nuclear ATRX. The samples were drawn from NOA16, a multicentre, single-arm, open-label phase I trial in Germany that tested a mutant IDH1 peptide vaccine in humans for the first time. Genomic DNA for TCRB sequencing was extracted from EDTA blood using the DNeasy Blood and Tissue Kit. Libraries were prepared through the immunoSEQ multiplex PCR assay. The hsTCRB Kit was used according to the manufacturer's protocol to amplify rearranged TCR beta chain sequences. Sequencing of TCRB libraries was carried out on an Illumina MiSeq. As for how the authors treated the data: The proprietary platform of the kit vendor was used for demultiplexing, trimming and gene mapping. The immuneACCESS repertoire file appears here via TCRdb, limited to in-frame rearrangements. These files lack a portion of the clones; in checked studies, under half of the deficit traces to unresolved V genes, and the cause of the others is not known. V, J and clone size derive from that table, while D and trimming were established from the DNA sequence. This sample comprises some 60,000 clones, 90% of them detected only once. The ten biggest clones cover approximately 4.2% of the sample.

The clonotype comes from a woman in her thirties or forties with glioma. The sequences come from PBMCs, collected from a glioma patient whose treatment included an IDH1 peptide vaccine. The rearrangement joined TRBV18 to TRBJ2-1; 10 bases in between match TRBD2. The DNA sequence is TGTGCCAGCTCATCGATCAGCGGGAGGGCCATGAATGAGCAGTTCTTC. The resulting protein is CASSSISGRAMNEQFF.